This T cell receptor (beta chain) came from a study of cytomegalovirus exposure and HLA in healthy donors. Study-level points and caveats: Per a prior analysis, the majority of TCR beta V segments were productive roughly 87% or roughly 30% of the time.

Comments on this clone: Its antigen remains unidentified.

In the PCR, 60 Vbeta and 13 Jbeta primers were used. As originally analysed: An analysis that came later counted around 80 million unique TCR beta chains, about 10 million shared. The repertoire was sequenced with immunoSEQ multiplex PCR; TCRdb's copy has only in-frame clones and lacks some. V, J and clone size are those of that table, while D and trimming were read from the DNA. The sample shows 100,000 to 150,000 clones, roughly 10% of them seen only once. This CDR3 contains 13 residues. In germline, CDR1 is MNHEY, CDR2 SMNVEV (reference sequence). With 8 bases clipped from V and 1 base from J, the junction kept 3 bases outside the gene matches.

This TCR was sampled from a woman between 18 and 29 years old in good health and CMV-seropositive. Sequencing was done on a sample of PBMCs. The chain is built from TRBV27 and TRBJ2-3; TRBD2 agrees at 7 bases. CDR3 nucleotide sequence: TGTGCCAGCCAAGGACTAGGCACAGATACGCAGTATTTT. This gives the protein CASQGLGTDTQYF.